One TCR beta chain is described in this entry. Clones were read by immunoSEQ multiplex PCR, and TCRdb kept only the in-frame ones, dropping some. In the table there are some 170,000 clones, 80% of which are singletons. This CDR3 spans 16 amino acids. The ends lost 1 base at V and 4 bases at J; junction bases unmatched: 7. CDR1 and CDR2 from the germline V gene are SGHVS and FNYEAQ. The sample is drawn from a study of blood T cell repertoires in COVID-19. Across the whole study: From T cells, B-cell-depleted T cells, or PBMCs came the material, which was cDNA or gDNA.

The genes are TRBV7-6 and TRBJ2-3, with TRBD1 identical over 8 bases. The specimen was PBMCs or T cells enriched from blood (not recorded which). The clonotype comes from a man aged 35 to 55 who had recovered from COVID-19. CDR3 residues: CASSLGTGQPSDTQYF. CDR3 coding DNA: TGTGCCAGCAGCTTAGGGACAGGGCAGCCATCAGATACGCAGTATTTT.